A selection of T cell receptor beta chains follows, all from one sample in a study of shared clonotypes between healthy human individuals. Here immunoSEQ multiplex PCR was the method, and the copy in TCRdb shows in-frame clones only, minus some. The sample holds roughly 2.1 million clones; more than 85% are singletons and the top ten take under 2%. Sequencing input: naive CD8+ T cells from PBMCs. The source is a man aged 18 to 30 in good health. Some clones in this sample may be carry-over from other donors' samples. The CDR3 runs from the conserved cysteine through the conserved F or W. The D gene is left open where the match is weak. Only part of the rows carry a size: once, few, many, or a class if the clone is expanded.

length: 16
size: NA
V: TRBV5-1
D: TRBD2
J: TRBJ2-2
CDR3: CASTRGKREVTGELFF
DNA: TGCGCCAGCACCCGAGGGAAGCGGGAGGTTACCGGGGAGCTGTTTTTT

length: 12
size: NA
V: TRBV19
D: NA
J: TRBJ2-7
CDR3: CASSTGTYEQYF
DNA: TGTGCCAGTAGTACCGGGACCTACGAGCAGTACTTC

length: 16
size: NA
V: TRBV5-5
D: NA
J: TRBJ1-3
CDR3: CASSLLGWGPTIHPNF
DNA: TGTGCCAGCAGCTTGCTTGGGTGGGGACCCACGATACATCCTAATTTT

length: 15
size: NA
V: TRBV18
D: TRBD1
J: TRBJ2-7
CDR3: CASSSTGGPSYEQYF
DNA: TGTGCCAGCTCATCAACAGGGGGTCCTTCCTACGAGCAGTACTTC

length: 11
size: NA
V: TRBV7-9
D: TRBD1
J: TRBJ2-1
CDR3: CASDRVHEQFF
DNA: TGTGCCAGTGACAGGGTACATGAGCAGTTCTTC

length: 12
size: once
V: TRBV19
D: NA
J: TRBJ1-2
CDR3: CASSHRDNGYTF
DNA: TGTGCCAGTAGTCACAGGGATAATGGCTACACCTTC

length: 15
size: NA
V: TRBV10-3
D: TRBD1
J: TRBJ2-7
CDR3: CAISSQGAPAYEQYF
DNA: TGTGCCATCAGTTCACAGGGGGCTCCAGCCTACGAGCAGTACTTC

length: 13
size: NA
V: TRBV5-4
D: NA
J: TRBJ2-7
CDR3: CASSLRLAREQYF
DNA: TGCGCCAGCAGCCTGCGGTTAGCCCGCGAGCAGTACTTC

length: 14
size: few
V: TRBV7-9
D: NA
J: TRBJ1-1
CDR3: CASSTKRGGTEAFF
DNA: TGTGCCAGCAGCACGAAAAGGGGAGGCACTGAAGCTTTCTTT

length: 20
size: NA
V: TRBV27
D: NA
J: TRBJ2-7
CDR3: CASSTPRGASFKSPSVEQYF
DNA: TGTGCCAGCAGTACCCCTCGGGGCGCTAGTTTTAAATCCCCCTCAGTCGAGCAGTACTTC

length: 16
size: NA
V: TRBV5-5
D: TRBD1
J: TRBJ2-3
CDR3: CASSLRQGWSAGTQYF
DNA: TGTGCCAGCAGCCTTCGACAGGGGTGGTCCGCAGGTACGCAGTATTTT

length: 14
size: NA
V: TRBV28
D: NA
J: TRBJ1-5
CDR3: CASSLVSSNQPQHF
DNA: TGTGCCAGCAGTTTGGTTTCCAGCAATCAGCCCCAGCATTTT

length: 15
size: once
V: TRBV29-1
D: TRBD2
J: TRBJ2-7
CDR3: CSVLVLRTSFYEQYF
DNA: TGCAGCGTTTTGGTCCTACGGACTAGCTTCTACGAGCAGTACTTC

length: 11
size: NA
V: TRBV6-6
D: NA
J: TRBJ2-1
CDR3: CASRAGARWFF
DNA: TGTGCCAGCAGGGCCGGGGCAAGGTGGTTCTTC

length: 15
size: NA
V: TRBV5-4
D: NA
J: TRBJ2-1
CDR3: CASSPTSGSYNEQFF
DNA: TGTGCCAGCAGCCCCACTTCCGGATCCTACAATGAGCAGTTCTTC

length: 13
size: NA
V: TRBV19
D: NA
J: TRBJ2-7
CDR3: CASSPLPGDEQYF
DNA: TGTGCCAGTAGTCCCCTCCCCGGGGACGAGCAGTACTTC

length: 16
size: NA
V: TRBV11-2
D: NA
J: TRBJ2-3
CDR3: CASSSLRERYTDTQYF
DNA: TGTGCCAGCAGCTCCCTGAGGGAGCGTTACACAGATACGCAGTATTTT

length: 14
size: NA
V: TRBV4-1
D: NA
J: TRBJ2-2
CDR3: CASSQGQVGGELFF
DNA: TGCGCCAGCAGCCAGGGCCAGGTAGGCGGGGAGCTGTTTTTT

length: 15
size: NA
V: TRBV27
D: TRBD1
J: TRBJ1-5
CDR3: CASTPQGFGNQPQHF
DNA: TGTGCCAGCACGCCACAGGGGTTCGGCAATCAGCCCCAGCATTTT

length: 13
size: NA
V: TRBV5-1
D: NA
J: TRBJ2-7
CDR3: CASSYGETYEQYF
DNA: TGCGCCAGCAGCTACGGGGAGACCTACGAGCAGTACTTC

length: 15
size: NA
V: TRBV7-9
D: NA
J: TRBJ1-1
CDR3: CASSSLGLGLAEAFF
DNA: TGTGCCAGCAGCTCTTTAGGTCTCGGGTTAGCTGAAGCTTTCTTT

length: 14
size: NA
V: TRBV9
D: TRBD1
J: TRBJ1-1
CDR3: CASSASSTGGQAFF
DNA: TGTGCCAGCAGCGCGTCAAGCACAGGGGGACAAGCTTTCTTT

length: 14
size: NA
V: TRBV6-6
D: NA
J: TRBJ2-1
CDR3: CASSPGPWGDEQFF
DNA: TGTGCCAGCAGTCCGGGCCCGTGGGGCGATGAGCAGTTCTTC

length: 16
size: NA
V: TRBV2
D: TRBD2
J: TRBJ2-7
CDR3: CASSEGVTSLIYEQYF
DNA: TGTGCCAGCAGTGAGGGGGTGACTAGCCTAATCTACGAGCAGTACTTC

length: 19
size: NA
V: TRBV4-3
D: TRBD2
J: TRBJ2-2
CDR3: CASSQDLSGSHRWGGELFF
DNA: TGCGCCAGCAGCCAAGATCTTAGCGGGAGTCACCGTTGGGGCGGGGAGCTGTTTTTT

length: 15
size: NA
V: TRBV7-9
D: TRBD1
J: TRBJ1-4
CDR3: CASSAIRGQAEKLFF
DNA: TGTGCCAGCAGCGCCATCAGGGGGCAGGCTGAAAAACTGTTTTTT

length: 15
size: NA
V: TRBV10-3
D: NA
J: TRBJ2-5
CDR3: CAISESISGWETQYF
DNA: TGTGCCATCAGTGAGTCGATATCCGGGTGGGAGACCCAGTACTTC

length: 13
size: NA
V: TRBV28
D: TRBD1
J: TRBJ1-2
CDR3: CASSLQGELGYTF
DNA: TGTGCCAGCAGTCTGCAGGGGGAGCTCGGCTACACCTTC

length: 15
size: NA
V: TRBV7-9
D: TRBD1
J: TRBJ2-7
CDR3: CASSTRDSPFYEQYF
DNA: TGTGCCAGCAGCACCCGGGACAGTCCCTTCTACGAGCAGTACTTC

length: 15
size: NA
V: TRBV7-8
D: NA
J: TRBJ2-2
CDR3: CASSFILRSTGELFF
DNA: TGTGCCAGCAGCTTTATACTAAGGAGCACCGGGGAGCTGTTTTTT

length: 18
size: NA
V: TRBV7-9
D: TRBD1
J: TRBJ2-7
CDR3: CASSSIYATGTASYEQYF
DNA: TGTGCCAGCAGCTCGATCTATGCCACCGGGACAGCTAGCTACGAGCAGTACTTC

length: 14
size: NA
V: TRBV10-3
D: NA
J: TRBJ2-3
CDR3: CATGLRAGTDTQYF
DNA: TGTGCCACGGGACTCCGGGCTGGGACAGATACGCAGTATTTT

length: 13
size: NA
V: TRBV19
D: TRBD2
J: TRBJ2-7
CDR3: CASSISGDYEQYF
DNA: TGTGCCAGTAGTATAAGCGGGGACTACGAGCAGTACTTC

length: 11
size: NA
V: TRBV20-1
D: NA
J: TRBJ1-1
CDR3: CSARIKGEAFF
DNA: TGCAGTGCTAGAATTAAGGGTGAAGCTTTCTTT

length: 14
size: NA
V: TRBV25-1
D: TRBD1
J: TRBJ2-4
CDR3: CASSEGTGGHIQYF
DNA: TGTGCCAGCAGTGAGGGGACAGGGGGCCACATTCAGTACTTC

length: 15
size: NA
V: TRBV14
D: TRBD1
J: TRBJ2-1
CDR3: CASSPGQGWSNEQFF
DNA: TGTGCCAGCAGCCCGGGACAGGGGTGGAGCAATGAGCAGTTCTTC

length: 13
size: once
V: TRBV28
D: NA
J: TRBJ2-1
CDR3: CASSSPGLGEQFF
DNA: TGTGCCAGCAGTTCCCCGGGGTTAGGGGAGCAGTTCTTC

length: 15
size: NA
V: TRBV4-3
D: NA
J: TRBJ2-2
CDR3: CASSPNGRGAGELFF
DNA: TGCGCCAGCAGCCCCAACGGACGGGGAGCCGGGGAGCTGTTTTTT

length: 17
size: NA
V: TRBV5-6
D: TRBD2
J: TRBJ2-1
CDR3: CASSPGLAGGLGNEQFF
DNA: TGTGCCAGCAGCCCGGGACTAGCGGGAGGTTTAGGCAATGAGCAGTTCTTC

length: 16
size: once
V: TRBV5-6
D: NA
J: TRBJ1-2
CDR3: CASSLAASTAIYGYTF
DNA: TGTGCCAGCAGCTTGGCCGCCTCGACAGCGATCTATGGCTACACCTTC

length: 15
size: NA
V: TRBV7-8
D: TRBD2
J: TRBJ2-1
CDR3: CASSLGTSGSNEQFF
DNA: TGTGCCAGCAGCCTGGGGACTAGCGGATCCAATGAGCAGTTCTTC

length: 13
size: NA
V: TRBV28
D: TRBD1
J: TRBJ1-5
CDR3: CASSLQGGQPQHF
DNA: TGTGCCAGCAGTTTACAGGGGGGCCAGCCCCAGCATTTT

length: 15
size: NA
V: TRBV6-1
D: TRBD2
J: TRBJ2-2
CDR3: CASSEGGRANGELFF
DNA: TGTGCCAGCAGTGAGGGCGGGAGGGCCAACGGGGAGCTGTTTTTT

length: 14
size: NA
V: TRBV7-9
D: TRBD1
J: TRBJ2-5
CDR3: CATREAGGRETQYF
DNA: TGTGCCACTAGGGAAGCAGGGGGCAGGGAGACCCAGTACTTC

length: 16
size: once
V: TRBV28
D: NA
J: TRBJ2-1
CDR3: CASSTSSEIVYHEQFF
DNA: TGTGCCAGCAGTACGTCTAGCGAGATTGTATACCATGAGCAGTTCTTC

length: 12
size: NA
V: TRBV7-9
D: NA
J: TRBJ2-5
CDR3: CASSLAAKEQYF
DNA: TGTGCCAGCAGCTTAGCAGCGAAGGAGCAGTACTTC

length: 14
size: NA
V: TRBV27
D: NA
J: TRBJ1-1
CDR3: CASSLSQGVTEAFF
DNA: TGTGCCAGCAGTTTATCCCAGGGAGTCACTGAAGCTTTCTTT

length: 14
size: NA
V: TRBV6-1
D: NA
J: TRBJ2-7
CDR3: CASSASDTSYEQYF
DNA: TGTGCCAGCAGTGCCTCGGACACTTCCTACGAGCAGTACTTC

length: 19
size: NA
V: TRBV9
D: NA
J: TRBJ2-3
CDR3: CAGSPSQFGLPVNTDTQYF
DNA: TGTGCCGGCAGCCCAAGTCAGTTCGGACTTCCTGTAAACACAGATACGCAGTATTTT

length: 14
size: NA
V: TRBV7-8
D: NA
J: TRBJ1-1
CDR3: CASSLGQRVPEAFF
DNA: TGTGCCAGCAGCCTAGGACAGAGAGTTCCTGAAGCTTTCTTT

length: 22
size: NA
V: TRBV10-3
D: NA
J: TRBJ1-3
CDR3: CAISEYRPQTNPIKMAGNTIYF
DNA: TGTGCCATCAGTGAGTATCGTCCACAAACTAATCCAATTAAGATGGCTGGAAACACCATATATTTT

length: 13
size: few
V: TRBV7-9
D: NA
J: TRBJ1-1
CDR3: CASSPTENTEAFF
DNA: TGTGCCAGCAGCCCAACAGAGAACACTGAAGCTTTCTTT

length: 15
size: NA
V: TRBV15
D: NA
J: TRBJ1-2
CDR3: CATSITPANNYGYTF
DNA: TGTGCCACCAGCATCACCCCGGCCAATAACTATGGCTACACCTTC

length: 15
size: NA
V: TRBV11-1
D: TRBD1
J: TRBJ2-3
CDR3: CASSLDRGDTDTQYF
DNA: TGTGCCAGCAGCCTCGACAGGGGGGACACAGATACGCAGTATTTT

length: 17
size: NA
V: TRBV7-8
D: NA
J: TRBJ2-1
CDR3: CASSPPQLASAYNEQFF
DNA: TGTGCCAGCAGCCCGCCACAACTAGCCTCGGCCTACAATGAGCAGTTCTTC

length: 16
size: NA
V: TRBV13
D: NA
J: TRBJ2-7
CDR3: CASSPDPGASSYEQYF
DNA: TGTGCCAGCAGCCCCGACCCAGGAGCTTCCTCCTACGAGCAGTACTTC

length: 13
size: NA
V: TRBV2
D: NA
J: TRBJ1-1
CDR3: CASSAVWNTEAFF
DNA: TGTGCCAGCAGTGCAGTGTGGAACACTGAAGCTTTCTTT